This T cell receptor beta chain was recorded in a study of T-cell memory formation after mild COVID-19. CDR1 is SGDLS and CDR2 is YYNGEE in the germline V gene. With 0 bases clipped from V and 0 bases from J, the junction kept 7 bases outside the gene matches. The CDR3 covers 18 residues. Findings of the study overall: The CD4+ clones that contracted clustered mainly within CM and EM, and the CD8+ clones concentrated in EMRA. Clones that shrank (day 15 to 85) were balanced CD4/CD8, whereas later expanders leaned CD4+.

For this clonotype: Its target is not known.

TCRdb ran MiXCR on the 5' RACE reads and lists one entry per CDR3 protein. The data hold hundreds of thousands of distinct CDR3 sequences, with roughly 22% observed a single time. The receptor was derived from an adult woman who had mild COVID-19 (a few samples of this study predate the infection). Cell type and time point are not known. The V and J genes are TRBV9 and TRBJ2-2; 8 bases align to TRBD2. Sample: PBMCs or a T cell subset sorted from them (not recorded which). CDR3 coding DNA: TGTGCCAGCAGCGTAGGACTAGCGAGAGACTCGAACACCGGGGAGCTGTTTTTT. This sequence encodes CASSVGLARDSNTGELFF.